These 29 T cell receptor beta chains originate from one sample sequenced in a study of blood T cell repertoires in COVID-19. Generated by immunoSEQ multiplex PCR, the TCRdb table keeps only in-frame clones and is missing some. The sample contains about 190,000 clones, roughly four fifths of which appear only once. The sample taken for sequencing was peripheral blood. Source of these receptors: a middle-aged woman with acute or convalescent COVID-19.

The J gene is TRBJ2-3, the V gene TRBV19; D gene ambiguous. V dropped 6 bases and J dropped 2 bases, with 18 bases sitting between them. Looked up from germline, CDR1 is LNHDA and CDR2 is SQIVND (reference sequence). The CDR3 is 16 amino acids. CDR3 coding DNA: TGTGCCAGTAGACCCGCGCCGTCGCGGTTCACAGATACGCAGTATTTT. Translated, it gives CASRPAPSRFTDTQYF. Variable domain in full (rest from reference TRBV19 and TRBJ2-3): DGGITQSPKYLFRKEGQNVTLSCEQNLNHDAMYWYRQDPGQGLRLIYYSQIVNDFQKGDIAEGYSVSREKKESFPLTVTSAQKNPTAFYLCASRPAPSRFTDTQYFGPGTRLTVL.

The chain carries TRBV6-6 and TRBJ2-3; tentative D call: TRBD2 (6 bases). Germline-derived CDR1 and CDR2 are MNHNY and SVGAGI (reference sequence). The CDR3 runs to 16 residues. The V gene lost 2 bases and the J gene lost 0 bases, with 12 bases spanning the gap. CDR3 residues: CASSYPPGTSTDTQYF. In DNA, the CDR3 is TGTGCCAGCAGTTACCCCCCAGGGACTAGCACAGATACGCAGTATTTT.

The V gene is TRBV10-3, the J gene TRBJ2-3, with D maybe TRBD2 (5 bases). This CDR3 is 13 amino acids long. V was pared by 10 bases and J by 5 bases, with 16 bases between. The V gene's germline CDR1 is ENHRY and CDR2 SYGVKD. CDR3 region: CATRAEGIDTQYF. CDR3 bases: TGTGCCACTAGGGCCGAGGGTATAGATACGCAGTATTTT.

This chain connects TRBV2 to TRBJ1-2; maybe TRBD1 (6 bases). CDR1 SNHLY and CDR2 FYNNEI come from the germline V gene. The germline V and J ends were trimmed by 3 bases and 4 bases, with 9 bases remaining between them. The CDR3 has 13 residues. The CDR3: CASSETGSYGYTF. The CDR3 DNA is TGTGCCAGCAGTGAGACAGGTTCCTATGGCTACACCTTC.

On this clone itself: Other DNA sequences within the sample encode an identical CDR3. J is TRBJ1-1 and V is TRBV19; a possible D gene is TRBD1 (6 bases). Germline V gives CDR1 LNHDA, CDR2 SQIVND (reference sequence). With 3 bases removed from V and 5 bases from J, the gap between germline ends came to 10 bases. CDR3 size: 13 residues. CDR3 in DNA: TGTGCCAGTAGTATCTGGGGGCCGACTGAAGCTTTCTTT. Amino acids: CASSIWGPTEAFF.

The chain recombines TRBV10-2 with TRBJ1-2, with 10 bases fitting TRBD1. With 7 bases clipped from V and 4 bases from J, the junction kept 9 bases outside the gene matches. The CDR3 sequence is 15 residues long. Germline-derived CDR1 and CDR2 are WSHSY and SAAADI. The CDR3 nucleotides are TGCGCCAGCATTCCGGGACAGGGGCTTTCCTATGGCTACACCTTC. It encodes CASIPGQGLSYGYTF.

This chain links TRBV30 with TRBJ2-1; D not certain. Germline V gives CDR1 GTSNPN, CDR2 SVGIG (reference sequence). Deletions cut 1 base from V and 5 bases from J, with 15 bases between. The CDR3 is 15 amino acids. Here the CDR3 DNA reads TGTGCCTGGAGTGGAGATTATCATAGCAACAATGAGCAGTTCTTC. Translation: CAWSGDYHSNNEQFF.

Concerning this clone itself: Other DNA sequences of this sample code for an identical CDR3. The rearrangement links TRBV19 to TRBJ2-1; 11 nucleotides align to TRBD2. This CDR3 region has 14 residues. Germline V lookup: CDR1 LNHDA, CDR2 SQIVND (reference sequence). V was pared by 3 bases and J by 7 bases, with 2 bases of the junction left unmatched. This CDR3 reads CASSILAGGNEQFF. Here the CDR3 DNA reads TGTGCCAGTAGTATTCTAGCGGGAGGTAATGAGCAGTTCTTC.

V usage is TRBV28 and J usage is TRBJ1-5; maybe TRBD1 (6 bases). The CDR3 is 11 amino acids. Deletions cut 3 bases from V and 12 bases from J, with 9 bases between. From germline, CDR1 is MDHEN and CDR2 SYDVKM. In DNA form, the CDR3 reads TGTGCCAGCAGTTTTTCGACAGGCCAGCATTTT. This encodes CASSFSTGQHF.

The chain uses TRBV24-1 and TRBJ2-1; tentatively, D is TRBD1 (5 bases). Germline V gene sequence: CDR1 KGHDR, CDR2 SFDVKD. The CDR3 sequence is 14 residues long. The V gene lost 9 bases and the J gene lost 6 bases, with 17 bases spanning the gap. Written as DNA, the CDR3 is TGTGCCACCGGGGCGTCCGGAGTGATCAATGAGCAGTTCTTC. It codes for CATGASGVINEQFF.

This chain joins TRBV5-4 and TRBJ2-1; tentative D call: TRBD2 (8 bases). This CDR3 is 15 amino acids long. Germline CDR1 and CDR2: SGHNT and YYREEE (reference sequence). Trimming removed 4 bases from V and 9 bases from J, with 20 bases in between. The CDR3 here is CASSPGGLGRGEQFF. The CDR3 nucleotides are TGTGCCAGCAGCCCAGGGGGACTAGGAAGGGGTGAGCAGTTCTTC.

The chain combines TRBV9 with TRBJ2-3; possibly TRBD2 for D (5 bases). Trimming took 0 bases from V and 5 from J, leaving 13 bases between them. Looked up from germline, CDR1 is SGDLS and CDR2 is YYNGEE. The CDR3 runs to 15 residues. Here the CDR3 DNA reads TGTGCCAGCAGCGTAGATGGGCTAGCTGTAGATACGCAGTATTTT. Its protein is CASSVDGLAVDTQYF.

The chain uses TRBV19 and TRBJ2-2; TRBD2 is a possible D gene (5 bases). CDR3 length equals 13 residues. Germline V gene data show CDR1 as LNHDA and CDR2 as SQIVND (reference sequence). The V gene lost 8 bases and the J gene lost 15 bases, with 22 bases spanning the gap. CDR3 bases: TGTGCCAGTGCCGAAACCGGGATAACGAGCATGTTTTTT. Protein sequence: CASAETGITSMFF.

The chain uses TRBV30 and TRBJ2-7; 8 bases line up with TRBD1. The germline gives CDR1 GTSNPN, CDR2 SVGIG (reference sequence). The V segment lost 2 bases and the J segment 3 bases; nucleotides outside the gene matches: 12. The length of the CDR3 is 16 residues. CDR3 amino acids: CAWSPSGQGAIYEQYF. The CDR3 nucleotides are TGTGCCTGGAGTCCATCCGGACAGGGAGCGATCTACGAGCAGTACTTC.

The CDR3 DNA follows: TGTGCCAGCAGTTCAGGACAGGCATCAGGCTATGGCTACACCTTC. It yields the protein CASSSGQASGYGYTF. The rearrangement joins TRBV28 to TRBJ1-2; 7 nucleotides agree with TRBD1. V was pared by 4 bases and J by 4 bases, with 9 bases of the junction left unmatched. The length of the CDR3 is 15 residues. Per germline, CDR1 MDHEN and CDR2 SYDVKM.

CDR3 amino acids: CASSLSGLPFSYEQYF. Written as DNA, the CDR3 is TGTGCCAGCAGTTTATCAGGCCTCCCCTTCTCCTACGAGCAGTACTTC. The chain combines TRBV28 with TRBJ2-7; D remains unclear. Per the germline V gene, CDR1 is MDHEN and CDR2 is SYDVKM. Trimming stripped 1 base from V and 0 bases from J, with 13 bases between. This CDR3 is 16 amino acids long.

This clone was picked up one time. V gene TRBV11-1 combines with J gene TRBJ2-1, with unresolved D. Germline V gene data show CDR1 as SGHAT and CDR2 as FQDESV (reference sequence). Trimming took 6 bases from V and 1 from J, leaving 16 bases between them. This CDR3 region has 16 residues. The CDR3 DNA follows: TGTGCCAGCAGTTCGCGTACCGGGTTGTCCTACAATGAGCAGTTCTTC. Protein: CASSSRTGLSYNEQFF. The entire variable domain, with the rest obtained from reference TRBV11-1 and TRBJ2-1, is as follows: EAEVAQSPRYKITEKSQAVAFWCDPISGHATLYWYRQILGQGPELLVQFQDESVVDDSQLPKDRFSAERLKGVDSTLKIQPAELGDSAMYLCASSSRTGLSYNEQFFGPGTRLTVL.

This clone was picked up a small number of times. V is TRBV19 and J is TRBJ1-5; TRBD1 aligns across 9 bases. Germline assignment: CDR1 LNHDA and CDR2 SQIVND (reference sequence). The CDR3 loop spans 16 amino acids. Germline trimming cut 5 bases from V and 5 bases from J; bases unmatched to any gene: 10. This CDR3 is CASSLVSGQGYQPQHF. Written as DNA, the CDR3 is TGTGCCAGTAGTCTTGTTTCGGGACAGGGATATCAGCCCCAGCATTTT.

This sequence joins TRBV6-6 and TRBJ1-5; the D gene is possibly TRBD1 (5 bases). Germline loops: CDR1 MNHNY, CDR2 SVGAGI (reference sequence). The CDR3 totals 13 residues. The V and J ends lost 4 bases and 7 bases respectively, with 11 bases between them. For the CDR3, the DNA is TGTGCCAGCAGTTTAAGGGGCAGACAGCCCCAGCATTTT. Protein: CASSLRGRQPQHF.

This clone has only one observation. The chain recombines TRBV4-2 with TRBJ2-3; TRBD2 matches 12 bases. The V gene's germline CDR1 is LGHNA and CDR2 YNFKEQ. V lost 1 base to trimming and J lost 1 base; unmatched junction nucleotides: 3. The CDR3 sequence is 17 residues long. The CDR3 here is CASSQASGGAGTDTQYF. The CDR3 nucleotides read TGTGCCAGCAGCCAAGCTAGCGGGGGGGCCGGCACAGATACGCAGTATTTT.

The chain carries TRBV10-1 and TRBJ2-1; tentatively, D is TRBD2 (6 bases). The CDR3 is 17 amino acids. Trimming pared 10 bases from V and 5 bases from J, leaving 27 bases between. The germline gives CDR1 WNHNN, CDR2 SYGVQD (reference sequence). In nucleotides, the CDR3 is TGCGCCACCTTAAAATCGCGGGAAGGGGTTAGGGACAATGAGCAGTTCTTC. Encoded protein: CATLKSREGVRDNEQFF.

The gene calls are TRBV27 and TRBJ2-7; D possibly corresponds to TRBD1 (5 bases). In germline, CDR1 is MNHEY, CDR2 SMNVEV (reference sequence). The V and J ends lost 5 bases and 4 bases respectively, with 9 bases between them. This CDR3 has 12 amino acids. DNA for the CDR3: TGTGCCAGCAGTCCCAAGGGGTACGAGCAGTACTTC. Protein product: CASSPKGYEQYF.

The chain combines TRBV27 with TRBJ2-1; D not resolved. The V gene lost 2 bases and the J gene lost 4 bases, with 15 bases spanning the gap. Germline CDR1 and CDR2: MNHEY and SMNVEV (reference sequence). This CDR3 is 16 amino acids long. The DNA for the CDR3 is TGTGCCAGCAGTTTAACTCCCCAGCGAAATTACAATGAGCAGTTCTTC. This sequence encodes CASSLTPQRNYNEQFF.

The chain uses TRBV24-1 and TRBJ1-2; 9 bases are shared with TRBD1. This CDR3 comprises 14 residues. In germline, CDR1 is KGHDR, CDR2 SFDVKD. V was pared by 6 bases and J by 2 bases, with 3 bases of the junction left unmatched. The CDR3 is CATSNRGQNYGYTF. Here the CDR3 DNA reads TGTGCCACCAGTAACAGGGGGCAGAACTATGGCTACACCTTC.

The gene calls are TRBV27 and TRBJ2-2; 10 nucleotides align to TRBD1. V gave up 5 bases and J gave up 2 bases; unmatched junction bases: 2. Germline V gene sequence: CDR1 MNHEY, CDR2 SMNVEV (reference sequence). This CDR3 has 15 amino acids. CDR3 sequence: CASSPTGGNTGELFF. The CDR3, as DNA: TGTGCCAGCAGTCCGACAGGGGGCAACACCGGGGAGCTGTTTTTT.

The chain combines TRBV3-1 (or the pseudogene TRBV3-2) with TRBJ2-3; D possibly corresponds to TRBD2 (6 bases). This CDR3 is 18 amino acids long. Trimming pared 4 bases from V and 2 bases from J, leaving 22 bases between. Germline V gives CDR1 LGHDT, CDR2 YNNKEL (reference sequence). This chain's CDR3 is CASSPIGSGLGVTDTQYF. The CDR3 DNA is TGTGCCAGCAGCCCAATAGGGAGCGGGCTTGGGGTCACAGATACGCAGTATTTT.

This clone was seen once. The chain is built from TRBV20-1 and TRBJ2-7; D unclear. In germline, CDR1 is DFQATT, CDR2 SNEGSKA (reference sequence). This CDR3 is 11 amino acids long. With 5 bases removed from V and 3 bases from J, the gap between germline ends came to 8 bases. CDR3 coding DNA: TGCAGTGCTTTCTACTTCTACGAGCAGTACTTC. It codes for CSAFYFYEQYF.

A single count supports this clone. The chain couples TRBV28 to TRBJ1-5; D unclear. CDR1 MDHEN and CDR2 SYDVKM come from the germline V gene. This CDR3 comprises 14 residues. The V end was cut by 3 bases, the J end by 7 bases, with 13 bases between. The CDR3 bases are TGTGCCAGCAGTTTCTATCGGGGAGGCCAGCCCCAGCATTTT. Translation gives CASSFYRGGQPQHF.

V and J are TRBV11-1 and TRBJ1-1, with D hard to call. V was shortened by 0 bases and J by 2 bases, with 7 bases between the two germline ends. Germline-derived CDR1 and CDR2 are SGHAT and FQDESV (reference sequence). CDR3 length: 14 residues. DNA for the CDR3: TGTGCCAGCAGCTTAGCGTACAGAAACACTGAAGCTTTCTTT. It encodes CASSLAYRNTEAFF.